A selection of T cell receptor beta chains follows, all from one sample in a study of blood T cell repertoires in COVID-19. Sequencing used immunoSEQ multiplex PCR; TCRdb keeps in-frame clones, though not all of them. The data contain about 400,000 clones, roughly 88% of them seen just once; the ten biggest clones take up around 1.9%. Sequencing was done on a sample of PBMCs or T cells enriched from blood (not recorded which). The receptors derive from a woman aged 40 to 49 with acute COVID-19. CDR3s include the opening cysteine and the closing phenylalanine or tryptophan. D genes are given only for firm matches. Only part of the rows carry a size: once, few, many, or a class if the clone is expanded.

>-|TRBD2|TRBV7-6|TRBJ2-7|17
TGTGCCAGCAGCTTAACGACCTCTAGCGGGGGCAATTACGAGCAGTACTTC
CASSLTTSSGGNYEQYF
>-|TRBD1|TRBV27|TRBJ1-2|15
TGTGCCAGCACCCAAATCCGGACAGGGGTCAATAGCTACACCTTC
CASTQIRTGVNSYTF
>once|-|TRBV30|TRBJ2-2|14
TGTGCCTGGAGTGTAATGGCTAGCGCCGGGGAGCTGTTTTTT
CAWSVMASAGELFF
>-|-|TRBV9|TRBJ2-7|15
TGTGCCAGCAGCCCCTCCGTCGGTTACCCTTACGAGCAGTACTTC
CASSPSVGYPYEQYF
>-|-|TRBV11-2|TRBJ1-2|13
TGTGCCAGCAGCTTAGATCGGGGAGGCGGCTACACCTTC
CASSLDRGGGYTF
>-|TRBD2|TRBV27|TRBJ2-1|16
TGTGCCAGCAGTTTCCGACTAGCGGGGGGGCCCGGTGAGCAGTTCTTC
CASSFRLAGGPGEQFF
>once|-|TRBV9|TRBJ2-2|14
TGTGCCAGCAGCGTCGGTCTGGTCACCGGGGAGCTGTTTTTT
CASSVGLVTGELFF
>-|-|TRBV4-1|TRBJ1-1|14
TGCGCCAGCAGCCAAAGAGGAGGGGACACTGAAGCTTTCTTT
CASSQRGGDTEAFF
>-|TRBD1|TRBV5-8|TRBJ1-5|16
TGTGCCAGCAGCTTGAGACAGGGGGTTGGCAATCAGCCCCAGCATTTT
CASSLRQGVGNQPQHF
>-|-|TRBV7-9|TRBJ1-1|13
TGTGCCAGCAGCCCACAGCAGAACACTGAAGCTTTCTTT
CASSPQQNTEAFF
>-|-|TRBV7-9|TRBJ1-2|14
TGTGCCAGCAGCCCCCTTAGTCAGAGGCATGGCTACACCTTC
CASSPLSQRHGYTF
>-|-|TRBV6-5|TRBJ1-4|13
TGTGCCAGCGGAACTACAGGGTTCGAAAAACTGTTTTTT
CASGTTGFEKLFF
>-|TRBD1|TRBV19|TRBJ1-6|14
TGTGCCAGTAGAGGGGGACAGGGGAATTCACCCCTCCACTTT
CASRGGQGNSPLHF
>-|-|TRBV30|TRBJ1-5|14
TGTGCCTGGAGTCAAGGACAGAGCAATCAGCCCCAGCATTTT
CAWSQGQSNQPQHF
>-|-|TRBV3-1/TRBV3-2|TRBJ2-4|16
TGTGCCAGCAGCCAACACGGGGTCGGGGCCAAAAACATTCAGTACTTC
CASSQHGVGAKNIQYF
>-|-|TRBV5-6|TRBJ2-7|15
TGTGCCAGCAGCTTGGTCGCAGGGGTTCCCTACGAGCAGTACTTC
CASSLVAGVPYEQYF
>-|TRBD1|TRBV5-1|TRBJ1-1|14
TGCGCCAGCAGCTTGGATCAGGGGGCTGCTGAAGCTTTCTTT
CASSLDQGAAEAFF
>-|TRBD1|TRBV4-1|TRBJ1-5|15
TGCGCCAGCAGCCAGACCGGGACAGACAATCAGCCCCAGCATTTT
CASSQTGTDNQPQHF
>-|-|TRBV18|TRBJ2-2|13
TGTGCCAGCTCACCGTCAAACACCGGGGAGCTGTTTTTT
CASSPSNTGELFF
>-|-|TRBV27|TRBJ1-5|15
TGTGCCAGCAGTTTATATCAGGGAGGGGATCAGCCCCAGCATTTT
CASSLYQGGDQPQHF
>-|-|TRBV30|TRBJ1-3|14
TGTGCCTGGAGTGTAGGGGCGGCTGGAAACACCATATATTTT
CAWSVGAAGNTIYF
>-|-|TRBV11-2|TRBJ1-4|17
TGTGCCAGCAGCTTAGAGGCGCGGCTCGCAACTAATGAAAAACTGTTTTTT
CASSLEARLATNEKLFF
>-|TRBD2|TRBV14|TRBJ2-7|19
TGTGCCAGCAGCCAACCCATACTAGCGGGGGGCTACTACTCCTACGAGCAGTACTTC
CASSQPILAGGYYSYEQYF
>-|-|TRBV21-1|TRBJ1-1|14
TGTGCCATCAGCACGAACAGGGTCGAAACTGAAGCTTTCTTT
CAISTNRVETEAFF
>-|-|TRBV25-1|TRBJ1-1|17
TGTGCCAGCAGTGAATATGGGCAGCCCGCGGGGAACACTGAAGCTTTCTTT
CASSEYGQPAGNTEAFF